This T cell receptor (beta chain) was sequenced during a study of shared clonotypes between healthy human individuals. Researchers divided each subset's genomic DNA evenly across several immunoSEQ plates. Produced via immunoSEQ multiplex PCR; TCRdb's table is partial and in-frame only. The repertoire holds some 900,000 clones, with approximately 80% as singletons. The source of this sequence is a man aged 18 to 35 in good health. The sequenced sample consisted of memory CD4+ T cells sorted from blood. Subset noted: CD45RA-negative fraction.

The CDR3 sequence: CASSKGLNNSPLHF. The CDR3 DNA follows: TGTGCCAGCAGCAAAGGGCTTAATAATTCACCCCTCCACTTT. The chain is built from TRBV6-5 and TRBJ1-6; D uncertain. CDR3 size: 14 residues. The germline V and J ends were trimmed by 6 bases and 5 bases, with 11 bases remaining between them. Looked up from germline, CDR1 is MNHEY and CDR2 is SVGAGI.